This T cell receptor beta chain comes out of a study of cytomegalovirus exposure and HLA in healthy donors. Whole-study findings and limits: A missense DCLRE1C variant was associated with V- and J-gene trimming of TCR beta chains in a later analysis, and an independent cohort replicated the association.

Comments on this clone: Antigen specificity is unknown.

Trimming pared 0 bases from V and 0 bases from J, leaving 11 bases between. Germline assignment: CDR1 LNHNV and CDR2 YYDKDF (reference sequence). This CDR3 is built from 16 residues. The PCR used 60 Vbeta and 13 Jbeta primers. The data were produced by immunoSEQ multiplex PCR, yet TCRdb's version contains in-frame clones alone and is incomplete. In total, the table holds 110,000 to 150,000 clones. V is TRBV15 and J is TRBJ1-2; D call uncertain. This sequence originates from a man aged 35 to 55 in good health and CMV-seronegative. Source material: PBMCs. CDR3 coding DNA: TGTGCCACCAGCAGAGATGGGCAGGAGGCTAACTATGGCTACACCTTC. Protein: CATSRDGQEANYGYTF.